Listed below are T cell receptor beta chains from one sample, sequenced in a study of post-analysis software for immune sequencing data. TCRdb passed the PCR reads through MiXCR, listing each CDR3 protein once. The table has hundreds of thousands of distinct CDR3 sequences, about 38% seen once. Sequencing input: blood. The receptors were sampled from a girl between 10 and 17 years old with multiple sclerosis. Each CDR3 is given with its conserved first and last residue. The D gene is left open where the match is weak. Size values are once, few and many counts, or a class for expanded clones, and some rows have none.

V gene	J gene	clone size	D gene	CDR3 DNA	CDR3 protein
TRBV6-2/TRBV6-3	TRBJ1-6	many	NA	TGTGCCAGCATGAAGGCGTTTGAGGTTAATTCACCCCTCCACTTT	CASMKAFEVNSPLHF
TRBV20-1	TRBJ2-7	NA	TRBD1	TGCAGTGCTAGAGGGGACAGGGGGTTCTACGAGCAGTACTTC	CSARGDRGFYEQYF
TRBV27	TRBJ2-5	many	TRBD2	TGTGCCAGCAGCCGAAGGGGGACTAGCGGGAGGATGGGGGAGACCCAGTACTTC	CASSRRGTSGRMGETQYF
TRBV7-2	TRBJ2-2	NA	TRBD2	TGTGCCAGCAGCTTTACCGGGACTACGAGGACCGGGGAGCTGTTTTTT	CASSFTGTTRTGELFF
TRBV10-1	TRBJ1-2	few	NA	TGCGCCAGCAGTCCAGGGGTCGGCTATGGCTACACCTTC	CASSPGVGYGYTF
TRBV7-2	TRBJ2-7	once	NA	TGTGCTAGCAGCTTGTCCAGGACCTGCGAGCAGTACTTC	CASSLSRTCEQYF
TRBV7-2	TRBJ2-3	NA	NA	TGTGCCAGCAGCTTAGGGCAGGGGAGGACAGATACGCAGTATTTT	CASSLGQGRTDTQYF
TRBV2	TRBJ2-1	many	TRBD2	TGTGCCAGCAGTGAAATGGCGGGAGGGGCCTACAATGAGCAGTTCTTC	CASSEMAGGAYNEQFF
TRBV12-3/TRBV12-4	TRBJ2-5	many	TRBD1	TGTGCCAGCAGCCCCACTCCGGACAGGGGGAAGACCCAGTACTTC	CASSPTPDRGKTQYF
TRBV12-3/TRBV12-4	TRBJ1-6	many	NA	TGTGCCAGCAGTTCCAGAGGGCGTGGGAATTCACCCCTCCACTTT	CASSSRGRGNSPLHF
TRBV2	TRBJ1-2	many	TRBD1	TGTGCCAGCAGCATCGGGACAGGGAGTAACTATGGCTACACCTTC	CASSIGTGSNYGYTF
TRBV25-1	TRBJ2-7	NA	NA	TGTGCCAGCAGTGATAGGCTAGGAGCCTACGAGCAGTACTTC	CASSDRLGAYEQYF
TRBV18	TRBJ2-7	NA	TRBD1	TGTGCCACCCTCCGGACAGGGGCTGGGGAGCAGTACTTC	CATLRTGAGEQYF
TRBV12-5	TRBJ2-1	many	TRBD1	TGTGCTAGTGGTTGGACAGGACTTCCTGAGCAGTTCTTC	CASGWTGLPEQFF
TRBV20-1	TRBJ2-1	NA	TRBD2	TGCAGTGCTAGAGATCGACTAGCGGGAGTCGATGAGCAGTTCTTC	CSARDRLAGVDEQFF
TRBV29-1	TRBJ2-4	many	NA	TGCAGCGTTGAAGGGCGGGCCAAAAACATTCAGTACTTC	CSVEGRAKNIQYF
TRBV28	TRBJ1-4	once	TRBD1	TGTGCCAGCAGTTTACCCTCCGTCAGGGGGCTTGTAACTAATGAAAAACTGTTTTTT	CASSLPSVRGLVTNEKLFF
TRBV12-3/TRBV12-4	TRBJ2-5	many	NA	TGTGCCAGCACCGGGGACAAGGGGCTACAAGAGACCCAGTACTTC	CASTGDKGLQETQYF
TRBV11-2	TRBJ2-5	once	NA	TGTGCCAGCAGCTCCGTAGAGACCCAGTACTTC	CASSSVETQYF
TRBV6-5	TRBJ2-1	many	TRBD2	TGTGCCAGCAGGGCCGGGACTAGCGGGGGTCTTGAGCAGTTCTTC	CASRAGTSGGLEQFF
TRBV20-1	TRBJ2-1	NA	TRBD1	TGCAGTGCCGTAGATTCGGACAGGGGGATCGATGAGCAGTTCTTC	CSAVDSDRGIDEQFF
TRBV20-1	TRBJ2-7	many	NA	TGCAGTGCTAGAGATCCGGGGGCATTCGAGCAGTACTTC	CSARDPGAFEQYF
TRBV29-1	TRBJ1-6	few	NA	TGCAGCGTTGGGGGGTCTTCGCCCAATTCACCCCTCCACTTT	CSVGGSSPNSPLHF
TRBV27	TRBJ1-1	many	NA	TGTGCCAGCAGTTCGACAGTGAACACTGAAGCTTTCTTT	CASSSTVNTEAFF
TRBV7-9	TRBJ2-5	NA	NA	TGTGCCAGCATCCCCTCCGGGAAAGAGACCCAGTACTTC	CASIPSGKETQYF
TRBV6-5	TRBJ2-7	few	NA	TGTGCCAGCAGTTACTCCATTAACGGTCCCTACGAGCAGTACTTC	CASSYSINGPYEQYF
TRBV4-1	TRBJ2-5	few	NA	TGCGCCAGCAGCCAAGATCAAGGAGAGACCCAGTACTTC	CASSQDQGETQYF
TRBV7-9	TRBJ1-6	once	NA	TGTGCCAGCAGCTTCGGACCTGACTCTGCCCCCCACTTT	CASSFGPDSAPHF
TRBV7-9	TRBJ2-3	NA	TRBD2	TGTGCCAGCAGCCGACCTGCGGGGGCAGATACGCAGTATTTT	CASSRPAGADTQYF